This T cell receptor (beta chain) was found in a study of blood T cell repertoires in COVID-19. The V and J ends lost 6 bases and 0 bases, in that order; junction bases with no gene match: 5. This CDR3 has 17 amino acids. Germline CDR1 is MNHEY and CDR2 is SMNVEV (reference sequence). Profiled with immunoSEQ multiplex PCR; TCRdb holds only in-frame clones, not every one. This sample has about 150,000 clones, with about 79% found just once. The sequencing input was peripheral blood. The sequence was collected from a woman between 50 and 59 years old with acute or convalescent COVID-19. This chain connects TRBV27 to TRBJ2-2; 12 nucleotides align to TRBD2. The CDR3 nucleotides read TGTGCCAGCAGACGGACTAGCGGGGTCACGAACACCGGGGAGCTGTTTTTT. This sequence encodes CASRRTSGVTNTGELFF.